This note documents a single TCR beta chain sequence. Its cognate antigen has yet to be identified. The record has no base qualities; no much larger clone is one base away. The data were obtained in a study of cytomegalovirus exposure and HLA in healthy donors (dated by TCRdb to the late 2010s). As for the study more broadly: In an earlier analysis of under 750 of the donors, 250 to 300 Gb of sequence data and 100 million or so unique TCR beta sequences from 180 million or so T cells were reported. An early release covering about 600 HLA-typed donors comprised about 300 gigabases of sequencing data and tens of millions of unique TCR sequences. Among the roughly 400 genotyped donors, roughly 80% belonged to the genetic ancestry cluster associated with self-reported Caucasian donors. The study aimed to test whether signatures of past pathogen exposure could be identified by cataloging public T cell receptors. The T cell repertoires of 550 to 850 subjects were profiled by immunosequencing and related to cytomegalovirus serostatus. Besides the first cohort of roughly 640 subjects, a separate validation cohort made up of 120 different subjects was used. High-throughput TCR immunosequencing, statistical association of individual TCRs with disease status, and machine learning were combined to predict cytomegalovirus infection status. A later analysis re-analyzed previously published TCR beta repertoires from 660 or so donors and added high-resolution HLA genotyping to study TCR occurrence patterns. The later analysis used no new phenotypic data to find candidate immune exposures, relying instead on TCR beta sequences and their occurrence across donors. In an earlier analysis of roughly 600 of the donors, high-throughput TCR beta sequencing was used to judge whether each TCR beta V gene segment behaved as functional or pseudogenic. Donor age, sex, ethnicity and CMV serostatus were compiled alongside the repertoire data. In a later genetic analysis, genome-wide SNP genotypes for about 55% of the roughly 700 donors were used, and that subset was treated as a discovery cohort. All discovery cohort repertoires had been generated using a single sequencing platform. Class I and class II HLA loci were covered by the typing at four-digit resolution. The number of donors typed differed by locus, with roughly 620-640 for A, B, C, DRB1 and DQB1, 522 for DQA1, over 600 for DPA1, and around 430 for DPB1. Roughly 5 DR-DQ haplotypes were handled as single units for association and clustering, since linkage in the cohort was strong. Among 398 genotyped donors of the cohort, an average of approximately 240,000 unique TCR beta nucleotide sequences were sequenced per donor, approximately 20% of them non-productive.

Broader findings and caveats from the paper: Correlated functional status among segregating V segments might reflect linkage disequilibrium, but an unknown experimental factor could not be ruled out. Only TCR beta chains were sequenced in this cohort, and the absence of alpha or paired-chain data limited detectable features. Several of the top co-occurrence clusters appeared to be linked to parvovirus B19, influenza, CMV and Epstein-Barr virus, according to a later analysis. Three of the identified cytomegalovirus-associated TCR beta chains were confirmed in vitro to be specific for cytomegalovirus antigens. At a false discovery rate of 0.05, a later analysis linked some 17,000 TCR beta sequences to specific HLA alleles. The 87-base-pair reads could not distinguish some IMGT-functional V segments, including TRBV6-2 and TRBV6-3, so those segments were excluded. An earlier analysis of around 600 of the donors showed that most TCR beta V segments appeared in productive rearrangements either about 87% or about 30% of the time, which broadly matched IMGT annotations. Strong co-occurrence of HLA alleles, especially DR and DQ, made assigning TCR associations to individual alleles difficult. The study listed approximately 150 TCR beta chains as associated with cytomegalovirus. The sequencing pipeline was judged likely to have produced a cluster of highly shared sequence variants as a technical artifact. Because some donors lacked HLA typing at each locus, the association tests relied only on the typed subset. While some public TCRs were present in many individuals, most TCR sequences turned up only very rarely across donors. V-gene and J-gene trimming of TCR beta chains was associated with a missense DCLRE1C variant in a later genetic analysis, and the association was replicated in an independent cohort. Compared with the roughly 710-donor mean, donors in an Asian-associated ancestry cluster had fewer N-insertions in productive TCRs, according to a later genetic analysis. Presence/absence analyses assumed roughly uniform sequencing depth across donors, an assumption that may not hold. Because counts were too low, roughly 18 rarely observed V segments, including chromosome 9 orphons, were left out of the earlier analysis of 587 of the donors. A further reported finding was that TCR beta sequences accurately predicted the HLA-A and HLA-B alleles for most subjects in the first cohort. Cytomegalovirus status was reported to be diagnosed by the classifier with high specificity and sensitivity in both the original and validation cohorts. In a later analysis, TCR association rates were found to vary across HLA loci, with the most associated TCRs seen for DRB1 alleles and the fewest for HLA-C alleles. A later analysis found that HLA-associated TCR beta chains were more clonally expanded and had lower generation probabilities than equally common non-associated chains. Most CMV-associated TCR beta chains appeared to be HLA-restricted in a later analysis, and the HLA associations seemed to be driven largely by CMV exposure. The authors suggested that the approach could potentially be extended to other disease states and immunological phenotypes. Immune exposure information for the cohort was limited to CMV serostatus.

In total, over 600 healthy bone marrow donors made up the cohort. At the time of sampling, all cohort members were nominally healthy, though unrecorded immune exposures were likely present. The donor was CMV seronegative and was included in the group of several hundred seronegative cohort members. Every donor gave a peripheral blood sample, and the peripheral blood mononuclear cells from that sample were used for TCR beta sequencing. Genomic DNA extraction from the blood cell samples was performed with the Qiagen DNeasy Blood Extraction Kit. The CDR3 numbers 18 residues from cysteine through phenylalanine. Only the CDR3 part of the read is kept: 54 bases, read in frame from the first base. Looking up the germline V gene yields CDR1 LGHNA and CDR2 YNFKEQ. Trimming leaves V shorter by 4 bases and J shorter by 5 bases, with the junction holding 17 bases beyond the gene matches. Preparation of the library involved the immunoSEQ multiplex PCR assay. The multiplex PCR relied on a mix of 60 forward primers for TCR Vbeta segments and 13 reverse primers for TCR Jbeta segments. The CDR3 region of rearranged TCR beta genes was amplified from genomic DNA with a multiplex PCR assay. On the Illumina HiSeq System, the amplified TCR beta libraries were sequenced as 87-base-pair reads. On the authors' methods: A later analysis counted 65 million to 90 million unique TCR beta chains across the 666 repertoires, and some 12 million of these chains were shared by at least two donors. To remove PCR and sequencing errors, raw reads were error-corrected and collapsed into unique sequences using a nearest-neighbor algorithm that merged closely related sequences. Alignment of CDR3 sequences to IMGT reference sequences was used to assign V, D and J gene segments. For a sequence to be retained, at least a six-nucleotide match to both a V gene segment and a J gene segment was required. A rearrangement counted as productive if the CDR3 had no stop codons and remained in frame with V and J, and every other rearrangement counted as non-productive. Following IMGT convention, CDR3 was defined as the stretch from the second conserved V-encoded cysteine up to the conserved J-encoded phenylalanine. Sequences without an unambiguous match to a single V gene segment were excluded from the earlier analysis of approximately 600 of the donors. In an earlier analysis of several hundred of the donors, V segments were called functional above 56.7% productive rearrangements and were called segregating when the between-donor standard deviation exceeded 5%. To diagnose cytomegalovirus status from the catalog of TCR beta chain sequences, a statistical classification framework was built. A later analysis assigned V and J genes by comparing TCR nucleotide sequences with IMGT/GENE-DB human TR gene sequences. Using the TCRdist pipeline, a later analysis assigned CDR3 sequences along with most-parsimonious VDJ recombination scenarios. A later analysis defined each TCR beta chain by its CDR3 amino acid sequence plus V-gene family, and excluded reads lacking a unique V-gene family. In a later analysis, 450 to 600 highly shared, low-generation-probability nucleotide sequences were removed to address suspected cross-contamination and a sequencing artifact. A later analysis calculated a clonal expansion index for each public chain from normalized within-repertoire ranks of inferred template counts. In a later analysis, generation probabilities were computed using a VDJ recombination model fitted to out-of-frame rearrangements, and the results were checked against IGoR. In a later analysis, TCR-TCR, TCR-HLA and TCR-CMV co-occurrence was scored with hypergeometric tests, and a repertoire-size bias correction was applied to TCR pairs. To estimate false discovery rates, a later analysis permuted the HLA or CMV assignments 20 times. In a later analysis, co-occurring TCRs were grouped with DBSCAN, and TCRdist sequence similarity was added when clustering was performed within HLA-allele-positive subsets. For co-occurrence clustering, repertoires with fewer than 30,000 or more than 120,000 public chains were excluded, along with about five repertoires with anomalous nucleotide sharing. The source is immuneACCESS, and TCRdb retained only in-frame sequences with V and J called. Part of the clones is not carried over; for the studies checked, unresolved V genes explain less than half of this, and the remainder is unexplained. V and J calls and clone size follow that table, whereas D and trimming were derived from the DNA. For this sample the table gives roughly 190,000 clones, of which roughly 80% were detected only once. The ten largest make up 3% to 4% of the sample.

The chain joins TRBV4-2 to TRBJ2-3; a stretch of 8 junction bases matches TRBD2. Sequenced: PBMCs. The TCR sequence derives from a man aged 50 or older in good health and CMV-seronegative. The CDR3 region: CASSPDAMGRGAIDTQYF. The base sequence is TGTGCCAGCAGCCCTGACGCCATGGGGCGGGGGGCAATAGATACGCAGTATTTT.